Below are 11 T cell receptor beta chains sequenced from a single sample in a study of beta chain features in type 1 diabetes. The isolated RNA, all of it, was reverse transcribed, so expressed TCRB transcripts were what got sequenced. Assay used: immunoSEQ multiplex PCR; TCRdb lists only in-frame clones, some missing. The sample has about 900,000 clones, under 20% seen once. The specimen sequenced was naive CD4+ T cells from blood. Receptor source: a woman aged 18-30 years in good health.

Of note for this clone: Germline is not matched at one junction end, which may reflect a read error. V usage is TRBV7-9 and J usage is TRBJ2-3; the match to TRBD1 covers 7 bases. In germline, CDR1 is SEHNR, CDR2 FQNEAQ (reference sequence). This CDR3 region has 14 residues. In DNA form, the CDR3 reads TGTGCCAGCAACTTAGGGGGCATCGCAGATACGCAGTATTTT. Its protein product is CASNLGGIADTQYF.

This clone was seen only a few times. This chain connects TRBV7-9 to TRBJ2-7; the D gene is possibly TRBD1 (5 bases). The V end was cut by 2 bases, the J end by 0 bases, with 8 bases between. The CDR3 is 14 amino acids. Germline CDR1 is SEHNR and CDR2 is FQNEAQ (reference sequence). Written as DNA, the CDR3 is TGTGCCAGCAGCTTAATAGGGGTCTCCTACGAGCAGTACTTC. This sequence encodes CASSLIGVSYEQYF.

A single count supports this clone. The chain combines TRBV28 with TRBJ1-1; 8 positions match TRBD1. The ends lost 10 bases at V and 0 bases at J; junction bases unmatched: 7. Germline lookup yields CDR1 MDHEN and CDR2 SYDVKM. This CDR3 comprises 14 residues. The CDR3 DNA reads TGTGCCATCGAACAGGGGGGGATGAACACTGAAGCTTTCTTT. This sequence encodes CAIEQGGMNTEAFF.

V and J are TRBV5-4 and TRBJ2-5, with 11 bases matching TRBD2. Germline loops: CDR1 SGHNT, CDR2 YYREEE (reference sequence). The CDR3 consists of 15 residues. Trimming at V came to 4 bases and at J to 5 bases, leaving 7 bases not matched to a gene. In DNA form, the CDR3 reads TGTGCCAGCAGCGGTAGCGGGAGGGCCTGGGAGACCCAGTACTTC. Translation: CASSGSGRAWETQYF. Using reference TRBV5-4 and TRBJ2-5 for the parts outside the CDR3, the full variable domain is ETGVTQSPTHLIKTRGQQVTLRCSSQSGHNTVSWYQQALGQGPQFIFQYYREEENGRGNFPPRFSGLQFPNYSSELNVNALELDDSALYLCASSGSGRAWETQYFGPGTRLLVL.

In regard to this clone: The sample holds other DNA sequences that translate to the same CDR3. J is TRBJ1-2 and V is TRBV5-4, with 11 bases that match TRBD1. Per germline, CDR1 SGHNT and CDR2 YYREEE (reference sequence). The V gene end was trimmed by 4 bases and the J gene end by 5 bases; junction bases not matched to a gene: 4. CDR3 length equals 14 residues. The chain's CDR3 is CASSPRDRGYGYTF. CDR3 DNA sequence: TGTGCCAGCAGCCCCCGGGACAGGGGGTATGGCTACACCTTC. The whole variable domain, filled in from reference TRBV5-4 and TRBJ1-2, reads ETGVTQSPTHLIKTRGQQVTLRCSSQSGHNTVSWYQQALGQGPQFIFQYYREEENGRGNFPPRFSGLQFPNYSSELNVNALELDDSALYLCASSPRDRGYGYTFGSGTRLTVV.

This clone was seen only a few times. The DNA of the CDR3 is TGCAGCGTGGAGACAGGGGGAAGCACAGATACGCAGTATTTT. Translated, it gives CSVETGGSTDTQYF. The chain links TRBV29-1 to TRBJ2-3; 9 nucleotides agree with TRBD1. V trimming: 6 bases; J trimming: 0 bases; junction bases outside the gene matches: 4. The CDR3 spans 14 residues. Germline CDR1 is SQVTM and CDR2 is ANQGSEA.

This clone has just a few counts. The chain combines TRBV7-2 with TRBJ2-5, with 11 bases aligning to TRBD2. This CDR3 is 18 amino acids long. Trimming at V came to 2 bases and at J to 3 bases, leaving 11 bases not matched to a gene. CDR1 and CDR2 from the germline V gene are SGHTA and FQGNSA. The DNA for the CDR3 is TGTGCCAGCAGCTTAAAGGCGACTAGCGGGACGGTAAAAGAGACCCAGTACTTC. This encodes CASSLKATSGTVKETQYF.

This clone was counted only a few times. J is TRBJ2-6 and V is TRBV18; D not resolved. Germline CDR1 and CDR2: KGHSH and LQKENI. V lost 8 bases, J lost 1 base, and 12 bases lay in between. There are 15 residues in the CDR3. CDR3 sequence reads: CASALVVSGANVLTF. CDR3 DNA: TGTGCCAGCGCATTAGTGGTGTCTGGGGCCAACGTCCTGACTTTC.

The chain joins TRBV4-3 to TRBJ2-7, with 8 bases lining up with TRBD1. The V and J ends lost 0 bases and 1 base, in that order; junction bases with no gene match: 11. The CDR3 length is 18 residues. The germline V gene has CDR1 LGHNA and CDR2 YSLEER. This CDR3 reads CASSQEIPTGEISYEQYF. DNA for the CDR3: TGCGCCAGCAGCCAAGAGATACCGACAGGGGAAATATCCTACGAGCAGTACTTC.

The chain uses TRBV29-1 and TRBJ2-1; D remains unclear. CDR3 length: 16 amino acids. V lost 7 bases and J 5 bases, leaving 24 bases between the germline ends. Germline loops: CDR1 SQVTM, CDR2 ANQGSEA. In DNA, the CDR3 is TGCAGCGAAGTCACATGGGTAGTTCTTGCCCACAATGAGCAGTTCTTC. Translation gives CSEVTWVVLAHNEQFF.

V usage is TRBV10-3 and J usage is TRBJ2-7; maybe TRBD2 (7 bases). The CDR3 contains 15 residues. Trimming removed 10 bases at V and 2 bases at J, with 21 bases between. CDR1 is ENHRY, CDR2 SYGVKD, per germline. The CDR3 DNA reads as TGTGCCACAACGTACGGGGGGCAAGGACCCTACGAGCAGTACTTC. Residues: CATTYGGQGPYEQYF.